The 17 T cell receptor beta chains given below trace back to one sample, sequenced in a study of metastatic and nonmetastatic thyroid tumors. TCRdb used MiXCR to call clones anew from the PCR reads. The sample contains 91,000 or so clones, about an eighth of which appear only once. Before thyroid surgery, none of the patients had received any treatment. Input material: blood. The receptors here all came from a female donor with papillary thyroid cancer or a benign thyroid nodule (not recorded which). Some clones in this sample may be carry-over from other donors' samples.

This clone was recorded at least ten times. The chain employs TRBV5-1 and TRBJ1-1; 8 bases align to TRBD1. Trimming removed 4 bases from V and 1 base from J; junction bases left unmatched: 6. Per the germline V gene, CDR1 is SGHRS and CDR2 is YFSETQ. CDR3 length equals 15 residues. The CDR3 nucleotides read TGCGCCAGCAGCCCGCGACAGGGGAGGAACACTGAAGCTTTCTTT. This gives the protein CASSPRQGRNTEAFF.

Concerning this clone: A read error may produce the germline difference seen at one junction end. The chain combines TRBV6-9 with TRBJ2-5; D may correspond to TRBD1 or TRBD2 (5 bases each). From germline, CDR1 is MNHGY and CDR2 SVAAGI. The CDR3 totals 13 residues. The CDR3 DNA follows: TGTACCAGCAGTTACCCGTCCGGGGCCACCCAGTACTTC. It translates to CTSSYPSGATQYF.

This rearrangement joins TRBV12-3 or TRBV12-4 to TRBJ2-1; D is unclear. Trimming removed 7 bases at V and 8 bases at J, with 18 bases between. This CDR3 has 14 amino acids. The CDR3 bases are TGTGCCAGCACCACTGTTGGGAACTCGTATGAGCAGTTCTTC. It encodes CASTTVGNSYEQFF.

Many counts were recorded for this clone. The V call is TRBV7-6, the J call TRBJ1-1; 7 bases are a match to TRBD1. From germline, CDR1 is SGHVS and CDR2 FNYEAQ. Trimming took 5 bases from V and 3 from J; bases not matched to a gene: 3. The CDR3 contains 13 residues. Here the CDR3 reads CASSTGQYTEAFF. CDR3 sequence (DNA): TGTGCCAGCAGCACGGGACAGTACACTGAAGCTTTCTTT.

The sample holds many counts of this clone. The genes are TRBV12-3 or TRBV12-4 and TRBJ2-1; 9 bases align to TRBD2. V was clipped by 1 base and J by 2 bases; unmatched bases: 6. This CDR3 has 17 amino acids. In DNA, the CDR3 is TGTGCCAGCAGTTTAGTGGGGTTAGCGGGAGCCTACAATGAGCAGTTCTTC. Protein sequence: CASSLVGLAGAYNEQFF.

Many counts were recorded for this clone. The CDR3, as DNA: TGTGCCAGTGCGCTGGGACTAGCGGGAGGGCCCTCTGGCAATGAGCAGTTCTTC. Translation gives CASALGLAGGPSGNEQFF. This chain links TRBV19 with TRBJ2-1; TRBD2 aligns across 16 bases. The J segment lost 6 bases and the V segment lost 8 bases, leaving 13 bases of the junction unmatched. CDR3 length: 18 amino acids. From germline, CDR1 is LNHDA and CDR2 SQIVND (reference sequence).

This clone was seen more than once but under ten times. This may be a read error, as it is one base from a much larger clone. Within the sample, other DNA sequences also encode this same CDR3. The V call is TRBV12-3 or TRBV12-4, the J call TRBJ1-2, with 7 bases identical to TRBD1. The CDR3 sequence is 15 residues long. The trim removed 5 bases at V and 2 bases at J, leaving 8 bases unmatched. In DNA form, the CDR3 reads TGTGCCAGCAGTCCTGGGGGAGGGGGCAACTATGGCTACACCTTC. It codes for CASSPGGGGNYGYTF.

This clone was picked up many times. The chain uses TRBV6-2 or TRBV6-3 and TRBJ2-1; 8 bases are a match to TRBD2. This CDR3 is 17 amino acids long. The trim removed 5 bases at V and 7 bases at J, leaving 16 bases unmatched. Germline CDR1 is MNHEY and CDR2 is SVGEGT. This CDR3 is CASSKPPGTSIRNEQFF. DNA for the CDR3: TGTGCCAGCAGTAAACCACCCGGGACTAGTATACGGAATGAGCAGTTCTTC.

This clone was seen ten or more times. The chain employs TRBV7-3 and TRBJ2-4; 7 bases map to TRBD2. The CDR3 covers 15 residues. Trimming at V came to 4 bases and at J to 0 bases, leaving 3 bases not matched to a gene. Germline CDR1 is SGHTA and CDR2 is FQGTGA. The CDR3: CASSSAGVAKNIQYF. CDR3 coding DNA: TGTGCCAGCAGCTCGGCGGGGGTAGCCAAAAACATTCAGTACTTC.

This clone was counted at least ten times. The rearrangement links TRBV4-3 to TRBJ2-7; D gene unclear. Trimming cost V 0 bases and J 0 bases, with 12 bases left between them. The length of the CDR3 is 16 residues. The germline CDR1 and CDR2 sequences are LGHNA and YSLEER. CDR3 sequence reads: CASSQDKGSLSYEQYF. CDR3 coding DNA: TGCGCCAGCAGCCAAGACAAGGGCTCCCTCTCCTACGAGCAGTACTTC.

This clone was counted many times. This chain uses TRBV7-2 with TRBJ2-4; possibly TRBD1 for D (6 bases). This CDR3 comprises 14 residues. Germline-derived CDR1 and CDR2 are SGHTA and FQGNSA. Trimming pared 3 bases from V and 3 bases from J, leaving 9 bases between. For the CDR3, the DNA is TGTGCCAGCAGCTTCAGGGGTGACAAAAACATTCAGTACTTC. Translating gives CASSFRGDKNIQYF.

The chain carries TRBV7-2 and TRBJ2-7; D possibly corresponds to TRBD2 (6 bases). Trimming pared 4 bases from V and 2 bases from J, leaving 15 bases between. Germline lookup yields CDR1 SGHTA and CDR2 FQGNSA. This CDR3 spans 15 amino acids. The CDR3 reads CASSSVLAGPYEQYF. The CDR3 DNA reads TGTGCCAGCAGCTCGGTACTAGCTGGGCCCTACGAGCAGTACTTC.

This clone was picked up many times. The chain couples TRBV30 to TRBJ1-1; TRBD1 matches at 8 bases. This CDR3 region has 14 residues. Per germline, CDR1 GTSNPN and CDR2 SVGIG (reference sequence). V shed 1 base and J 3 bases; nucleotides not matched to a gene: 4. The CDR3 DNA sequence: TGTGCCTGGAGTGACAGGGGGAGGGACACTGAAGCTTTCTTT. Protein: CAWSDRGRDTEAFF.

This clone was seen more than once but under ten times. A much larger clone differs from this one at a single base, so this may be a read error. The sample has other DNA sequences that encode this CDR3 too. This chain uses TRBV7-9 with TRBJ1-1; D is unclear. Trimming took 5 bases from V and 3 from J, leaving 7 bases between them. This CDR3 spans 12 amino acids. CDR1 is SEHNR and CDR2 is FQNEAQ in the germline V gene (reference sequence). For the CDR3, the DNA is TGTGCCAGCAGCGAAGGTTACACTGAAGCTTTCTTT. Translation: CASSEGYTEAFF.

There are many counts of this clone. This chain links TRBV6-2 or TRBV6-3 with TRBJ2-1; 12 bases line up with TRBD2. The germline CDR1 and CDR2 sequences are MNHEY and SVGEGT. Trimming cost V 6 bases and J 8 bases; bases outside gene matches: 11. This CDR3 is built from 16 residues. The DNA of the CDR3 is TGTGCCAGCAGACGTAGGACTAGCGGGATACGGGATGAGCAGTTCTTC. As protein: CASRRRTSGIRDEQFF.

This clone appeared many times. This sequence joins TRBV27 and TRBJ2-7; TRBD2 agrees at 9 bases. Germline CDR1 and CDR2: MNHEY and SMNVEV (reference sequence). After removal of 3 bases from V and 4 bases from J, the junction contained 7 bases not matched to a gene. The CDR3 is made up of 15 amino acids. The CDR3 sequence is CASSFTAGGPYEQYF. The CDR3, as DNA: TGTGCCAGCAGTTTCACAGCGGGAGGCCCATACGAGCAGTACTTC.

About this clone itself: A read error may be the cause here, since a much bigger clone is one base away. This chain uses TRBV5-4 with TRBJ2-2; 14 bases fit TRBD2. Looked up from germline, CDR1 is SGHNT and CDR2 is YYREEE (reference sequence). J gave up 10 bases and V 4 bases, and 15 bases lay outside the gene matches. The CDR3 contains 18 residues. The CDR3 DNA reads TGTGCCAGCAGCCCGGCCAGGGGACTAGCGGGAGTGGCCGCGGAGCTGTTTTTT. This sequence encodes CASSPARGLAGVAAELFF.